The entry that follows covers one TCR beta chain sequence. Its antigen is unknown. This CDR3 spans 15 amino acids. The ends lost 0 bases at V and 5 bases at J; junction bases unmatched: 8. Per germline, CDR1 DFQATT and CDR2 SNEGSKA (reference sequence). These data belong to a study of T-cell reconstitution after alpha-beta-depleted transplantation in children. Broader study findings: The authors attributed T-cell counts and diversity one year after transplant mostly to newly produced T cells. Surviving recipient T cells and thymic progenitors produced the high day-60 TCRbeta diversity seen in some patients. Roughly two months post-transplant, alpha-beta T cells reportedly originated from several hundred graft clones that had expanded.

A TCRbeta library incorporating unique molecular identifiers was prepared. TCRdb reprocessed the PCR reads with MiXCR, giving one entry per CDR3 protein. The data show around 960,000 distinct CDR3 sequences, about 26% seen once. The clonotype was recovered from a boy under two years old who had a stem cell transplant for SCID, so the T cells may come from the graft donor. Here the sequenced sample was PBMCs, mostly from graft donor cells, taken 360 days after TCRalphabeta/CD19-depleted stem cell transplant. The V call is TRBV20-1, the J call TRBJ2-5, with 8 bases aligning to TRBD2. This CDR3 reads CSARDPSSGAETQYF. CDR3 DNA sequence: TGCAGTGCTAGAGATCCCAGTAGCGGGGCGGAGACCCAGTACTTC.